This T cell receptor beta chain was identified in a study of cytomegalovirus exposure and HLA in healthy donors. Study in general: Researchers found that less than 90% of 398 genotyped donors fell within the Caucasian-associated ancestry cluster. The study, taken as a whole, reports: The study flagged around 160 TCR beta chains as cytomegalovirus-associated. As a later analysis revealed, most CMV-associated TCR beta chains appeared HLA-restricted. It has been reported that TCR beta sequences accurately predicted the HLA-A and HLA-B alleles of most subjects.

Remarks on this clone: Antigen specificity is unknown.

PCR involved 60 Vbeta and 13 Jbeta primers. Data came from immunoSEQ multiplex PCR; TCRdb stores just in-frame clones and leaves some out. The sample includes some 100,000 clones, approximately 71% of them seen just once. This CDR3 has 16 amino acids. The V segment lost 1 base and the J segment 4 bases; nucleotides outside the gene matches: 6. Germline lookup yields CDR1 SGHVS and CDR2 FNYEAQ. The clonotype comes from a woman aged 70 to 79 in good health and CMV-seropositive. The sample was PBMCs. The chain carries TRBV7-6 and TRBJ2-7; 11 nucleotides agree with TRBD2. The CDR3 coding sequence is TGTGCCAGCAGCTTAGGTTCCCTAGCGGGGGGTTACGAGCAGTACTTC. It codes for CASSLGSLAGGYEQYF.